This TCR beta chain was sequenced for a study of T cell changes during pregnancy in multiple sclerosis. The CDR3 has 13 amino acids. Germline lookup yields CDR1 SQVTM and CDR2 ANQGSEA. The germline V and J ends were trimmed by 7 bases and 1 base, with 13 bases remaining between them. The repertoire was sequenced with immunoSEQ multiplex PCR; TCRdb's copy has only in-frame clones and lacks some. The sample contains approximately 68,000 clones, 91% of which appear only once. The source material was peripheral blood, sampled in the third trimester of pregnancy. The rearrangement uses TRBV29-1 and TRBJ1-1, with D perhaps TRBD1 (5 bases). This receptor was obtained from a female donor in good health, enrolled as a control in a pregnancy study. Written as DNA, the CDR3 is TGCAGCGCCTCGGGGGTCCCGAACACTGAAGCTTTCTTT. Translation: CSASGVPNTEAFF.